This is a list of T cell receptor beta chains from one sample in a study of cytomegalovirus exposure and HLA in healthy donors. Clones were read by immunoSEQ multiplex PCR, and TCRdb kept only the in-frame ones, dropping some. Here the sample spans fewer than 200,000 clones, about 72% being singletons. Sequenced input: PBMCs. All receptors derive from a girl aged 10 to 17 in good health and CMV-seronegative. Both conserved end residues are part of each CDR3. Fields, in order: D gene, J gene, V gene, clone size, CDR3 DNA, CDR3 protein. D genes are given only for firm matches. Expanded clones get a size class; other rows say once, few or many, or leave the size out.

d_gene: NA; j_gene: TRBJ1-5; v_gene: TRBV18; abundance: NA; CDR3nt: TGTGCCAGCTCACCATCTCAGGGTATTCCGCCCCAGCATTTT; CDR3aa: CASSPSQGIPPQHF
d_gene: TRBD1; j_gene: TRBJ2-7; v_gene: TRBV7-9; abundance: few; CDR3nt: TGTGCCAGCAGCCCCGGGGACAGCTACGAGCAGTACTTC; CDR3aa: CASSPGDSYEQYF
d_gene: NA; j_gene: TRBJ1-2; v_gene: TRBV27; abundance: NA; CDR3nt: TGTGCCAGCAGTATAACGGCAGGTAGTTGGGGCTACACCTTC; CDR3aa: CASSITAGSWGYTF
d_gene: NA; j_gene: TRBJ1-6; v_gene: TRBV4-1; abundance: NA; CDR3nt: TGCGCCAGCAGCCAGCAGGGTTCAAATTCACCCCTCCACTTT; CDR3aa: CASSQQGSNSPLHF
d_gene: NA; j_gene: TRBJ1-2; v_gene: TRBV13; abundance: few; CDR3nt: TGTGCCAGCAGCTTGGGCTTCTCACGGGAGGGCTACACCTTC; CDR3aa: CASSLGFSREGYTF
d_gene: NA; j_gene: TRBJ1-1; v_gene: TRBV5-1; abundance: once; CDR3nt: TGCGCCAGCAGCCAAGAAGCAGGGGAGAACACTGAAGCTTTCTTT; CDR3aa: CASSQEAGENTEAFF
d_gene: NA; j_gene: TRBJ1-5; v_gene: TRBV30; abundance: NA; CDR3nt: TGTGCCTGGAGTGCCGACAGTAATCAGCCCCAGCATTTT; CDR3aa: CAWSADSNQPQHF
d_gene: NA; j_gene: TRBJ2-4; v_gene: TRBV28; abundance: NA; CDR3nt: TGTGCCAGCAGTGGCAGGGGTTTGCAAATGGGTAATGACATTCAGTACTTC; CDR3aa: CASSGRGLQMGNDIQYF
d_gene: TRBD1; j_gene: TRBJ2-1; v_gene: TRBV4-1; abundance: NA; CDR3nt: TGCGCCAGCAGCCAAGAAACCGGGACAGGAGGTAATGAGCAGTTCTTC; CDR3aa: CASSQETGTGGNEQFF
d_gene: TRBD1; j_gene: TRBJ2-3; v_gene: TRBV11-2; abundance: once; CDR3nt: TGTGCCAGCAGCTGGACAGGTCCAGATACGCAGTATTTT; CDR3aa: CASSWTGPDTQYF
d_gene: TRBD1; j_gene: TRBJ1-5; v_gene: TRBV19; abundance: once; CDR3nt: TGTGCCAGTAGTACACTGACAGGGCGTCAGCCCCAGCATTTT; CDR3aa: CASSTLTGRQPQHF
d_gene: NA; j_gene: TRBJ2-3; v_gene: TRBV7-9; abundance: NA; CDR3nt: TGTGCCAGCAGCCAGGAACAGGGATGGAGCACAGATACGCAGTATTTT; CDR3aa: CASSQEQGWSTDTQYF
d_gene: NA; j_gene: TRBJ1-1; v_gene: TRBV7-8; abundance: NA; CDR3nt: TGTGCCAGCAGCTTAGGGCCACAGAACACTGAAGCTTTCTTT; CDR3aa: CASSLGPQNTEAFF
d_gene: TRBD1; j_gene: TRBJ2-1; v_gene: TRBV6-1; abundance: NA; CDR3nt: TGTGCCAGCAGGAACGGACAGGGGGCGTGGAATGAGCAGTTCTTC; CDR3aa: CASRNGQGAWNEQFF
d_gene: NA; j_gene: TRBJ1-2; v_gene: TRBV6-5; abundance: NA; CDR3nt: TGTGCCAGCACCCCGTCGCTCTTCGGGATCTATGGCTACACCTTC; CDR3aa: CASTPSLFGIYGYTF
d_gene: NA; j_gene: TRBJ2-7; v_gene: TRBV5-6; abundance: NA; CDR3nt: TGTGCCAGCAGCCCCCTCCCAGGGCCGACCTACGAGCAGTACTTC; CDR3aa: CASSPLPGPTYEQYF
d_gene: NA; j_gene: TRBJ1-1; v_gene: TRBV6-5; abundance: NA; CDR3nt: TGTGCCAGCAGTTACTCATCAGGGGCCACTGAAGCTTTCTTT; CDR3aa: CASSYSSGATEAFF
d_gene: NA; j_gene: TRBJ1-4; v_gene: TRBV4-1; abundance: NA; CDR3nt: TGCGCCAGCAGCCAAGAAGCAGGGTTTGAAAAACTGTTTTTT; CDR3aa: CASSQEAGFEKLFF
d_gene: TRBD2; j_gene: TRBJ2-5; v_gene: TRBV6-1; abundance: once; CDR3nt: TGTGCCAGCAGTGAATGGAAGGGGCGGGGGGGCCGAGAGACCCAGTACTTC; CDR3aa: CASSEWKGRGGRETQYF
d_gene: TRBD1; j_gene: TRBJ2-7; v_gene: TRBV4-1; abundance: NA; CDR3nt: TGCGCCAGCAGCCAAGATCTTCCAGGGCCAGGGGGCGAGCAGTACTTC; CDR3aa: CASSQDLPGPGGEQYF
d_gene: NA; j_gene: TRBJ1-1; v_gene: TRBV19; abundance: NA; CDR3nt: TGTGCCAGTAGTTATGGGCTGAACACTGAAGCTTTCTTT; CDR3aa: CASSYGLNTEAFF
d_gene: NA; j_gene: TRBJ1-5; v_gene: TRBV7-2; abundance: NA; CDR3nt: TGTGCCAGCAGCGCGGGCGCGGATCAGCCCCAGCATTTT; CDR3aa: CASSAGADQPQHF